This T cell receptor beta chain was sequenced in a study of T cell changes during pregnancy in multiple sclerosis (dated by TCRdb to the late 2010s). Notes on the research overall: The study examined how the T cell repertoire changed over the course of pregnancy in women with multiple sclerosis.

Note on this clone: What this receptor recognizes is not known. No quality values exist for individual bases; no much larger clone is one base distant.

Library creation used the immunoSEQ multiplex PCR assay. The table comes from immuneACCESS by way of TCRdb, which keeps in-frame sequences with V and J called. Part of the clones is missing from these tables; in studies checked, under half for an unresolved V gene and the rest for unknown reasons. The sample records tens of thousands of clones, roughly 92% of which are singletons. The ten largest account for roughly 3.7% of the sample. From its cysteine to its phenylalanine, the CDR3 spans 15 amino acids. Only the CDR3 DNA stays, 45 bases, in frame from base 1. Deletion took 0 bases off V and 5 bases off J, with a span of 13 bases between the germline ends. According to the germline V gene, CDR1 reads SGDLS and CDR2 reads YYNGEE.

The rearranged chain carries TRBV9 and TRBJ2-3; a weak D assignment points to TRBD2 (6 bases agree). Material: peripheral blood, obtained after pregnancy. This receptor was identified in a female donor in good health, enrolled as a control in a pregnancy study. The DNA sequence reads TGTGCCAGCAGCGTAGTGTCCGGGGGAGGAGATACGCAGTATTTT. Its protein reads: CASSVVSGGGDTQYF.